A selection of T cell receptor beta chains follows, all from one sample in a study of cytomegalovirus exposure and HLA in healthy donors. Using immunoSEQ multiplex PCR, the repertoire was profiled, and TCRdb retains in-frame clones only, with some absent. The sample shows approximately 120,000 clones, and about 0.93% sits with its ten largest clones. The specimen was PBMCs. The receptors here all came from a young man in good health and CMV-seronegative. Both conserved end residues are part of each CDR3. Fields, in order: V gene, J gene, D gene, CDR3 protein, CDR3 DNA. The D gene is left open where the match is weak.

v_call: TRBV30; j_call: TRBJ1-5; d_call: -; cdr3_aa: CAWSPAPTGSNQPQHF; cdr3_nt: TGTGCCTGGAGTCCGGCCCCGACGGGAAGCAATCAGCCCCAGCATTTT
v_call: TRBV11-2; j_call: TRBJ1-6; d_call: TRBD1; cdr3_aa: CASSFPSRRGQSPLHF; cdr3_nt: TGTGCCAGCAGCTTTCCTTCTCGCAGGGGGCAATCACCCCTCCACTTT
v_call: TRBV18; j_call: TRBJ1-1; d_call: -; cdr3_aa: CASSPIRQRENTEAFF; cdr3_nt: TGTGCCAGCTCACCAATAAGACAGAGAGAAAACACTGAAGCTTTCTTT
v_call: TRBV30; j_call: TRBJ2-3; d_call: TRBD2; cdr3_aa: CAWRPLAGVRGTQYF; cdr3_nt: TGTGCCTGGAGACCTTTAGCGGGAGTTCGGGGTACGCAGTATTTT
v_call: TRBV9; j_call: TRBJ1-2; d_call: TRBD1; cdr3_aa: CASSEGTGVKGTF; cdr3_nt: TGTGCCAGCAGCGAGGGGACAGGGGTCAAGGGCACCTTC
v_call: TRBV11-2; j_call: TRBJ1-5; d_call: -; cdr3_aa: CASSPEDNQPQHF; cdr3_nt: TGTGCCAGCAGCCCGGAGGACAATCAGCCCCAGCATTTT
v_call: TRBV25-1; j_call: TRBJ2-7; d_call: -; cdr3_aa: CASSGGPAYEQYF; cdr3_nt: TGTGCCAGCAGTGGAGGCCCGGCCTACGAGCAGTACTTC
v_call: TRBV30; j_call: TRBJ1-6; d_call: -; cdr3_aa: CAWSKEARLNSPLHF; cdr3_nt: TGTGCCTGGAGCAAGGAGGCCCGACTGAATTCACCCCTCCACTTT
v_call: TRBV6-1; j_call: TRBJ1-2; d_call: -; cdr3_aa: CASSEHSSLYGYTF; cdr3_nt: TGTGCCAGCAGTGAACACTCGAGCCTCTATGGCTACACCTTC
v_call: TRBV6-5; j_call: TRBJ1-2; d_call: TRBD1; cdr3_aa: CASSRGDRADYGYTF; cdr3_nt: TGTGCCAGCAGCCGCGGGGACAGGGCTGACTATGGCTACACCTTC
v_call: TRBV19; j_call: TRBJ1-1; d_call: TRBD1; cdr3_aa: CASSIDPGGPAEAFF; cdr3_nt: TGTGCCAGTAGTATAGATCCAGGGGGGCCCGCTGAAGCTTTCTTT
v_call: TRBV10-2; j_call: TRBJ1-4; d_call: TRBD1; cdr3_aa: CASSSRQGGEKLFF; cdr3_nt: TGCGCCAGCAGTTCTCGGCAGGGGGGTGAAAAACTGTTTTTT
v_call: TRBV6-5; j_call: TRBJ2-5; d_call: TRBD1; cdr3_aa: CASYDRARTETQYF; cdr3_nt: TGTGCCAGCTATGACAGGGCCCGGACAGAGACCCAGTACTTC
v_call: TRBV5-5; j_call: TRBJ1-6; d_call: -; cdr3_aa: CASSLESEF; cdr3_nt: TGTGCCAGCAGCTTGGAAAGTGAGTTT
v_call: TRBV5-1; j_call: TRBJ2-7; d_call: -; cdr3_aa: CASSLSGGPSSYEQYF; cdr3_nt: TGCGCCAGCAGCTTGTCAGGCGGGCCGAGCTCCTACGAGCAGTACTTC